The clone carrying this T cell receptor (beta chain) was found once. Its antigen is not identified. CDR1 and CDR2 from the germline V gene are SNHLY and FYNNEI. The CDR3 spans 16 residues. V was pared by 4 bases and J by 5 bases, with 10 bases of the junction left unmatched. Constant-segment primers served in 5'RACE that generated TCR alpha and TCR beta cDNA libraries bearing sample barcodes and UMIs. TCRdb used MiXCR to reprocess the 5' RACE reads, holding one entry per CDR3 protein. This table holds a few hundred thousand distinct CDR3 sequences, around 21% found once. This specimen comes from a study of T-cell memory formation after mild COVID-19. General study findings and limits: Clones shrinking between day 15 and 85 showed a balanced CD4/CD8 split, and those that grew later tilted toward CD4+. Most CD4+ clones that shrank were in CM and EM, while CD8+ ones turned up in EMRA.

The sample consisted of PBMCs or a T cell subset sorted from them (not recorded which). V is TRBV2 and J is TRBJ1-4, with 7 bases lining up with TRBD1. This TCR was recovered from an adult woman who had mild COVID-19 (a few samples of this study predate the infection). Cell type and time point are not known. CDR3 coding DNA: TGTGCCAGCAGTGCAACAGGGGCGGAGGTCAATGAAAAACTGTTTTTT. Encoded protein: CASSATGAEVNEKLFF. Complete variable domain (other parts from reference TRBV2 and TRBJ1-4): EPEVTQTPSHQVTQMGQEVILRCVPISNHLYFYWYRQILGQKVEFLVSFYNNEISEKSEIFDDQFSVERPDGSNFTLKIRSTKLEDSAMYFCASSATGAEVNEKLFFGSGTQLSVL.